Shown below are 18 T cell receptor beta chains from a single sample sequenced in a study of T-cell reconstitution after alpha-beta-depleted transplantation in children. Preparation of the TCRbeta library used unique molecular identifiers. TCRdb redid the calling of the PCR reads with MiXCR, one entry per CDR3 protein. There are 600,000 to 800,000 distinct CDR3 sequences in the sample; around 13% occur only once, and 0.79% lies in the top ten. Sequences were derived from PBMCs, sampled before TCRalphabeta/CD19-depleted stem cell transplant. The receptors were gathered from a girl under 10 years old with congenital amegakaryocytic thrombocytopenia, due to receive a stem cell transplant.

This clonotype was recorded at least ten times. This chain joins TRBV12-3 or TRBV12-4 and TRBJ2-5; D gene uncertain. The CDR3 is made up of 13 amino acids. Trimming stripped 10 bases from V and 5 bases from J, with 17 bases between. DNA for the CDR3: TGTGCCACCTCAGATCAAAACGCGGAGACCCAGTACTTC. It specifies CATSDQNAETQYF.

This clonotype has a handful of counts. V is TRBV20-1 and J is TRBJ2-1, with no clear D. Per the germline V gene, CDR1 is DFQATT and CDR2 is SNEGSKA (reference sequence). The CDR3 is made up of 12 amino acids. The V end lost 3 bases, the J end lost 5 bases, and 8 bases lay between the germline ends. The CDR3 DNA sequence: TGCAGTGCTAGCGGGCCTGACAATGAGCAGTTCTTC. Protein sequence: CSASGPDNEQFF.

This clonotype was detected only a few times. The rearrangement links TRBV7-2 to TRBJ2-7, with a tentative D call TRBD2 (6 bases). The CDR3 consists of 15 residues. Germline CDR1 is SGHTA and CDR2 is FQGNSA. Trimming took off 5 bases at V and 0 bases at J, with 14 bases between the two ends. This chain's CDR3 is CASSQGTPYSYEQYF. As DNA, the CDR3 is TGTGCCAGCAGCCAAGGGACTCCTTACTCCTACGAGCAGTACTTC. The full variable domain, completed using reference TRBV7-2 and TRBJ2-7, is GAGVSQSPSNKVTEKGKDVELRCDPISGHTALYWYRQSLGQGLEFLIYFQGNSAPDKSGLPSDRFSAERTGGSVSTLTIQRTQQEDSAVYLCASSQGTPYSYEQYFGPGTRLTVT.

This clonotype was detected a few times. This chain joins TRBV5-5 and TRBJ2-4; D ambiguous. Germline lookup yields CDR1 SGHKS and CDR2 YYEKEE (reference sequence). V was trimmed by 1 base and J by 0 bases, leaving 11 bases between them. CDR3 size: 16 residues. The DNA of the CDR3 is TGTGCCAGCAGCTTGACCTCGAAGTTAGCCAAAAACATTCAGTACTTC. Encoded protein: CASSLTSKLAKNIQYF.

Ten or more counts support this clonotype. V usage is TRBV12-3 or TRBV12-4 and J usage is TRBJ2-4, with D possibly being TRBD1 or TRBD2 (5 bases each). This CDR3 is 15 amino acids long. Trimming stripped 7 bases from V and 6 bases from J, with 19 bases between. Written as DNA, the CDR3 is TGTGCCAGCAAGGGAGAGGACACTGCTAGAAACATTCAGTACTTC. Amino acid sequence: CASKGEDTARNIQYF.

This clonotype was seen a few times. The V and J genes are TRBV5-1 and TRBJ2-2; perhaps TRBD2 as D (6 bases). Germline CDR1 reads SGHRS; CDR2 reads YFSETQ. Trimming pared 4 bases from V and 0 bases from J, leaving 13 bases between. This CDR3 has 16 residues. This chain's CDR3 is CASSRGTLSNTGELFF. The CDR3 region has the DNA TGCGCCAGCAGCCGCGGGACCCTATCGAACACCGGGGAGCTGTTTTTT.

This clonotype was seen ten or more times. The chain recombines TRBV12-3 or TRBV12-4 with TRBJ2-2, with D perhaps being TRBD1 or TRBD2 (5 bases each). The CDR3 contains 15 residues. Trimming took off 3 bases at V and 4 bases at J, with 12 bases between the two ends. CDR3 nucleotides: TGTGCCAGCAGTTTCCGGGGCATAACCACCGGGGAGCTGTTTTTT. This translates into CASSFRGITTGELFF.

There are many counts of this clonotype. The V call is TRBV5-1, the J call TRBJ1-6; D ambiguous. Germline CDR1 SGHRS, CDR2 YFSETQ. The CDR3 is made up of 15 amino acids. Trimming removed 0 bases at V and 5 bases at J, with 9 bases between. CDR3 loop: CASSLGRINNSPLHF. The CDR3 bases are TGCGCCAGCAGCTTGGGACGGATAAATAATTCACCCCTCCACTTT.

This clonotype was counted ten times or more. The V gene is TRBV20-1, the J gene TRBJ2-1, with D tentatively TRBD1 (7 bases). Trimming left V 6 bases short and J 4 bases short, with 16 bases between. This CDR3 has 14 residues. Per the germline V gene, CDR1 is DFQATT and CDR2 is SNEGSKA (reference sequence). CDR3 nucleotides: TGCAGTGCAAAGCCGGAGGGGGCTTACAATGAGCAGTTCTTC. Its protein product is CSAKPEGAYNEQFF.

This clonotype has just a few counts. The chain is built from TRBV20-1 and TRBJ2-3, with D possibly matching TRBD2 (5 bases). Trimming removed 5 bases at V and 2 bases at J, with 14 bases between. Germline V CDR1 and CDR2: DFQATT, SNEGSKA (reference sequence). This CDR3 has 14 amino acids. The CDR3 spells CSAHKRTPTDTQYF. CDR3 nucleotide sequence: TGCAGTGCTCACAAGCGGACCCCCACAGATACGCAGTATTTT.

The gene calls are TRBV20-1 and TRBJ1-4, with D perhaps TRBD1 (6 bases). Trimming removed 3 bases from V and 7 bases from J, with 18 bases in between. The CDR3 runs 15 residues. Germline V gives CDR1 DFQATT, CDR2 SNEGSKA (reference sequence). CDR3 bases: TGCAGTGCTAGGGGGAACCGGGACACTCTTGAAAAACTGTTTTTT. Protein: CSARGNRDTLEKLFF.

This clonotype was seen many times. The genes are TRBV12-3 or TRBV12-4 and TRBJ1-2; 7 bases are a match to TRBD1. V shed 7 bases, J shed 12 bases, and the junction held 14 bases outside the gene matches. The CDR3 has 13 residues. CDR3 nucleotides: TGTGCCAGCAATCTCCTCGGACAGGCAACTAACACCTTC. Encoded protein: CASNLLGQATNTF.

This clonotype was counted a few times. The CDR3 here is CASTGLASYNEQFF. In nucleotides, the CDR3 is TGTGCCAGCACGGGACTAGCGTCCTACAATGAGCAGTTCTTC. J is TRBJ2-1 and V is TRBV27, with 10 bases matching TRBD2. The CDR3 contains 14 residues. Looked up from germline, CDR1 is MNHEY and CDR2 is SMNVEV (reference sequence). Losses at the gene ends were 7 bases for V and 1 base for J; bases not matched to a gene: 1.

The chain uses TRBV19 and TRBJ2-7; D ambiguous. The CDR3 spans 11 residues. V was shortened by 7 bases and J by 1 base, with 5 bases between the two germline ends. Germline lookup yields CDR1 LNHDA and CDR2 SQIVND (reference sequence). Written as DNA, the CDR3 is TGTGCCAGTACCCAGTCCTACGAGCAGTACTTC. Its translation: CASTQSYEQYF.

This clonotype was recorded many times. This rearrangement joins TRBV20-1 to TRBJ2-1; no clear D gene. Trimming stripped 1 base from V and 6 bases from J, with 16 bases between. The CDR3 totals 15 residues. Per germline, CDR1 DFQATT and CDR2 SNEGSKA (reference sequence). CDR3 amino acids: CSARGWLTGVNEQFF. The DNA for the CDR3 is TGCAGTGCTAGAGGCTGGCTCACCGGAGTCAATGAGCAGTTCTTC.

This clonotype was observed many times. The chain combines TRBV10-3 with TRBJ1-2, with TRBD1 matching 7 bases. Per germline, CDR1 ENHRY and CDR2 SYGVKD. The length of the CDR3 is 12 residues. The V segment lost 8 bases and the J segment 3 bases; nucleotides outside the gene matches: 3. The CDR3 DNA reads as TGTGCCATCCCGGGACAGTACTATGGCTACACCTTC. Its translation is CAIPGQYYGYTF.

This clonotype appeared a single time. One junction end disagrees with the germline gene, perhaps due to a read error. The rearrangement uses TRBV3-1 and TRBJ2-1; TRBD2 matches at 7 bases. The CDR3 has 18 amino acids. CDR1 is LGHDT, CDR2 YNNKEL, per germline (reference sequence). CDR3 nucleotides: TGTGCCTGCAGTGATATAAAAAGACTAGCTGCATCCTACAATGAGCAGTTCTTC. Amino acid sequence: CACSDIKRLAASYNEQFF.

This clonotype was seen a few times. This rearrangement joins TRBV20-1 to TRBJ2-5; either TRBD1 or TRBD2 may supply D (6 bases each). Germline V gives CDR1 DFQATT, CDR2 SNEGSKA (reference sequence). V was clipped by 4 bases and J by 12 bases, with 15 bases between them. This CDR3 region has 11 residues. The CDR3 DNA follows: TGCAGTGCTACCCCGGGGGCAGATGAGTACTTC. Translated: CSATPGADEYF.